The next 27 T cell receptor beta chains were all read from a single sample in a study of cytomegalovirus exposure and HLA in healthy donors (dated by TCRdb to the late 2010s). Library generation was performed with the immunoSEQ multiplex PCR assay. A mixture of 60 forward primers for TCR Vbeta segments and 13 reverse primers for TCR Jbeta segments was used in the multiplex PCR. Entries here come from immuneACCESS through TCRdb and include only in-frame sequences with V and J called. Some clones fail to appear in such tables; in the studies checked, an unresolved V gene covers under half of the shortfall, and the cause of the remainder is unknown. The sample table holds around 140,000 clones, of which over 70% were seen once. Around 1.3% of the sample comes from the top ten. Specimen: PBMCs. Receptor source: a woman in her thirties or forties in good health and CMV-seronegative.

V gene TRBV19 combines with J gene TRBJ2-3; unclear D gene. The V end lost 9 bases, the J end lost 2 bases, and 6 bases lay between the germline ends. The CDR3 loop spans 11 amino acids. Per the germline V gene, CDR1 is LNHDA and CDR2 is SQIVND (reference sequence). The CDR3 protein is CASKLTDTQYF. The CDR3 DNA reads TGTGCCAGCAAGCTCACAGATACGCAGTATTTT.

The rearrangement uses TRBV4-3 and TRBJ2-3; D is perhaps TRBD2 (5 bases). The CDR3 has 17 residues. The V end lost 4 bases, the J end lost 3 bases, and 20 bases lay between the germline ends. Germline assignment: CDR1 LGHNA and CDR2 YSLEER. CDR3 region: CASSPEAGGRTTDTQYF. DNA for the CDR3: TGCGCCAGCAGCCCGGAGGCGGGCGGGCGAACTACAGATACGCAGTATTTT.

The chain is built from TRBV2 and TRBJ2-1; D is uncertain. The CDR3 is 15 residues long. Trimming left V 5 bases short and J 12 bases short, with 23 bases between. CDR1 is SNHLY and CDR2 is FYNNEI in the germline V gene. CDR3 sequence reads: CASSLDRPRSSGQFF. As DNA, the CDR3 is TGTGCCAGCAGTCTGGATAGGCCGCGCAGTTCGGGGCAGTTCTTC.

CDR3 protein: CASSLLTSTDTQYF. CDR3 bases: TGTGCCAGCAGCTTATTAACTAGCACAGATACGCAGTATTTT. The chain links TRBV7-2 to TRBJ2-3, with no clear D. From germline, CDR1 is SGHTA and CDR2 FQGNSA. Trimming cost V 2 bases and J 0 bases, with 6 bases left between them. The CDR3 extends over 14 amino acids.

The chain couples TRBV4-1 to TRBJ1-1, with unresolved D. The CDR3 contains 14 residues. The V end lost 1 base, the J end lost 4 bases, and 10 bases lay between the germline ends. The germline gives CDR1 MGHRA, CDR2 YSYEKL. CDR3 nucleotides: TGCGCCAGCAGCCAAGCTCAATGGAGCACTGAAGCTTTCTTT. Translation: CASSQAQWSTEAFF.

DNA for the CDR3: TGTGCCAGCTCACCAGGGACACAAGAGACCCAGTACTTC. It is translated as CASSPGTQETQYF. V gene TRBV18 combines with J gene TRBJ2-5, with D perhaps matching TRBD1 (6 bases). Trimming removed 2 bases from V and 2 bases from J, with 6 bases in between. The V gene's germline CDR1 is KGHSH and CDR2 LQKENI. The CDR3 sequence is 13 residues long.

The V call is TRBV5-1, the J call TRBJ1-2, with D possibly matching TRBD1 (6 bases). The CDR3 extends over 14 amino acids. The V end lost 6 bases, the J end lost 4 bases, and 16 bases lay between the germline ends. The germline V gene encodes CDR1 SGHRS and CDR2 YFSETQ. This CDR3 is CASTNNRDGYGYTF. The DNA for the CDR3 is TGCGCCAGCACCAATAACAGGGATGGCTATGGCTACACCTTC.

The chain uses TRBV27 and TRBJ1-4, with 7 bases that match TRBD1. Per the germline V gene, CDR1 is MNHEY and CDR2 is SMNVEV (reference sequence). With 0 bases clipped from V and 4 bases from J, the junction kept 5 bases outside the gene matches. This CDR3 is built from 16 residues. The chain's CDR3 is CASSLSMTGYNEKLFF. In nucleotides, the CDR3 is TGTGCCAGCAGTTTATCTATGACAGGGTATAATGAAAAACTGTTTTTT.

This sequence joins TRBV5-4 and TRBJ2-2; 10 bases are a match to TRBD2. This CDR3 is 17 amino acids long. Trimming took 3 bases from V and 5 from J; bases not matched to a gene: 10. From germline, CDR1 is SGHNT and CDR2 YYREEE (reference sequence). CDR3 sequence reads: CASSSERAGGRTGELFF. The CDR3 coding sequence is TGTGCCAGCAGCTCTGAGCGAGCGGGGGGGCGTACCGGGGAGCTGTTTTTT.

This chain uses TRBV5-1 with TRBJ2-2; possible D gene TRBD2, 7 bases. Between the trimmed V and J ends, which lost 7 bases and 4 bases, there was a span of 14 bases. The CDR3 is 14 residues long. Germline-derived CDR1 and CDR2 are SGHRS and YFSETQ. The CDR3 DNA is TGCGCCAGCGAGGGGGGGCTGAGCACCGGGGAGCTGTTTTTT. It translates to CASEGGLSTGELFF.

CDR3 amino acids: CASSLALGTGDGYTF. The CDR3 bases are TGTGCCAGCAGCTTAGCGCTTGGGACAGGGGATGGCTACACCTTC. The rearrangement joins TRBV7-9 to TRBJ1-2; 10 positions agree with TRBD1. Trimming took 0 bases from V and 6 from J; bases not matched to a gene: 4. This CDR3 has 15 amino acids. Germline CDR1 is SEHNR and CDR2 is FQNEAQ (reference sequence).

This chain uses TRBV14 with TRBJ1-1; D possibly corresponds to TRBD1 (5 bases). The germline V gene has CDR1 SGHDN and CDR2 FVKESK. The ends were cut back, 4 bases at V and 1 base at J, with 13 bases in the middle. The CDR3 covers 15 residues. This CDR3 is CASSPQAGGNTEAFF. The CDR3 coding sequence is TGTGCCAGCAGCCCCCAGGCCGGGGGGAACACTGAAGCTTTCTTT. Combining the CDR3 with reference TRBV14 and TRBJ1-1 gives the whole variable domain EAGVTQFPSHSVIEKGQTVTLRCDPISGHDNLYWYRRVMGKEIKFLLHFVKESKQDESGMPNNRFLAERTGGTYSTLKVQPAELEDSGVYFCASSPQAGGNTEAFFGQGTRLTVV.

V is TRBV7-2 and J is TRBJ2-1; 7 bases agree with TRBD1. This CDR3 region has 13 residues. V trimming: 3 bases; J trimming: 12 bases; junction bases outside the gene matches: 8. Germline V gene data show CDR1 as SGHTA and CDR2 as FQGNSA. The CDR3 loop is CASSFFSDRMQFF. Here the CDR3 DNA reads TGTGCCAGCAGCTTCTTCTCGGACAGGATGCAGTTCTTC.

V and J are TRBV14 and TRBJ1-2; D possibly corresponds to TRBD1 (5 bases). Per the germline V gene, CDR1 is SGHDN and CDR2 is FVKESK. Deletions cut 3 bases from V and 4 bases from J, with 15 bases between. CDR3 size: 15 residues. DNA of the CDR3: TGTGCCAGCAGCCAGGCCAGGGCTATAGGCTATGGCTACACCTTC. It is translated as CASSQARAIGYGYTF.

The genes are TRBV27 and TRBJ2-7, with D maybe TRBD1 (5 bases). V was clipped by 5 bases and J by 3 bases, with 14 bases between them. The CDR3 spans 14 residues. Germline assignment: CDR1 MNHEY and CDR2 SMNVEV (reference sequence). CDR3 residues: CASSPLTENYEQYF. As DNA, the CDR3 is TGTGCCAGCAGTCCGCTGACAGAGAACTACGAGCAGTACTTC.

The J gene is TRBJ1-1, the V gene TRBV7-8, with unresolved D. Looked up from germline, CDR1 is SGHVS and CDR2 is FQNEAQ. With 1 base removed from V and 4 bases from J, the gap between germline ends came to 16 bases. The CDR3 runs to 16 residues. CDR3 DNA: TGTGCCAGCAGCTTAGGGGGAGGACGCGGCCCCACTGAAGCTTTCTTT. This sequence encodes CASSLGGGRGPTEAFF. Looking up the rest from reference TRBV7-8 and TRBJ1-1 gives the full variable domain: GAGVSQSPRYKVAKRGQDVALRCDPISGHVSLFWYQQALGQGPEFLTYFQNEAQLDKSGLPSDRFFAERPEGSVSTLKIQRTQQEDSAVYLCASSLGGGRGPTEAFFGQGTRLTVV.

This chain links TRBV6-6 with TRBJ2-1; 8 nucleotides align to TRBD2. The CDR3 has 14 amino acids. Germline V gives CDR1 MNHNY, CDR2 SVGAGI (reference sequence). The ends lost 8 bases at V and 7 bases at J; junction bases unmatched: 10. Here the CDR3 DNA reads TGTGCCAGCTCGGGGGGGCCGTCGGGGAATGAGCAGTTCTTC. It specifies CASSGGPSGNEQFF.

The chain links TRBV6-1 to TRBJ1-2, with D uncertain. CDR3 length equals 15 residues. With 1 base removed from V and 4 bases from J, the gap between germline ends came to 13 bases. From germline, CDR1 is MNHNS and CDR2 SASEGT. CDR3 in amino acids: CASSEGVEVPYGYTF. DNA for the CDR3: TGTGCCAGCAGTGAAGGCGTGGAGGTGCCCTATGGCTACACCTTC.

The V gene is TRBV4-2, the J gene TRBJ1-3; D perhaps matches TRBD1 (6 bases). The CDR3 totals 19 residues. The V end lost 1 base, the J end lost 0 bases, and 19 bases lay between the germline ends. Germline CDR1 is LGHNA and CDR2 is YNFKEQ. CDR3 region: CASSQVTDSGYRSGNTIYF. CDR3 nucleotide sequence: TGTGCCAGCAGCCAAGTCACGGACAGCGGCTACCGCTCTGGAAACACCATATATTTT.

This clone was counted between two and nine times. The CDR3 DNA follows: TGTGCCAGCAGTGCGGGGTTCTTCTCTGGAAACACCATATATTTT. It translates to CASSAGFFSGNTIYF. The chain couples TRBV2 to TRBJ1-3; D not certain. The CDR3 has 15 residues. Germline V lookup: CDR1 SNHLY, CDR2 FYNNEI. Trimming stripped 4 bases from V and 0 bases from J, with 10 bases between. Full variable domain (rest looked up from reference TRBV2 and TRBJ1-3): EPEVTQTPSHQVTQMGQEVILRCVPISNHLYFYWYRQILGQKVEFLVSFYNNEISEKSEIFDDQFSVERPDGSNFTLKIRSTKLEDSAMYFCASSAGFFSGNTIYFGEGSWLTVV.

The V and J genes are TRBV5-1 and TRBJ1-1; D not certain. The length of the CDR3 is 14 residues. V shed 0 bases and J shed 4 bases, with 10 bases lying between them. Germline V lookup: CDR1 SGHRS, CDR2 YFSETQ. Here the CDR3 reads CASSLGPTSTEAFF. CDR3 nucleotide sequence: TGCGCCAGCAGCTTGGGCCCGACAAGCACTGAAGCTTTCTTT.

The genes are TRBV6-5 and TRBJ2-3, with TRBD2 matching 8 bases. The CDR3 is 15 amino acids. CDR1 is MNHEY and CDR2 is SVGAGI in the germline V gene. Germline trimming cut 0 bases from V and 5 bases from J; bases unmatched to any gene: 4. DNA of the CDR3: TGTGCCAGCAGTTACTCCCGGGGGGGGAGAGATACGCAGTATTTT. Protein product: CASSYSRGGRDTQYF.

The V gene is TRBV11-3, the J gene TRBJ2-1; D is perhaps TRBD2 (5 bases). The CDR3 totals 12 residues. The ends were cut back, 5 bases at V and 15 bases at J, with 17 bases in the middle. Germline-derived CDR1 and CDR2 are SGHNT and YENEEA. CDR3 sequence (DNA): TGTGCCAGCAGCGGCCGGGATAAACAGCCGTTCTTC. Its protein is CASSGRDKQPFF.

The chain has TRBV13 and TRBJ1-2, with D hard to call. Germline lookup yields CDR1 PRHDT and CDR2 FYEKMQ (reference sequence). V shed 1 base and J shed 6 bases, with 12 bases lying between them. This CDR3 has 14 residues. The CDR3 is CASSLALRADGYTF. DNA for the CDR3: TGTGCCAGCAGCTTAGCTCTGAGAGCCGATGGCTACACCTTC.

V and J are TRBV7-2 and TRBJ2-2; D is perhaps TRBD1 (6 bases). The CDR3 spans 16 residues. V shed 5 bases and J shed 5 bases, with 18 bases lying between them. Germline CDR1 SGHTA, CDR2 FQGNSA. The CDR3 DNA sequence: TGTGCCAGCAGCGTACAGTCTTCAAGGGGGACCGGGGAGCTGTTTTTT. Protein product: CASSVQSSRGTGELFF.

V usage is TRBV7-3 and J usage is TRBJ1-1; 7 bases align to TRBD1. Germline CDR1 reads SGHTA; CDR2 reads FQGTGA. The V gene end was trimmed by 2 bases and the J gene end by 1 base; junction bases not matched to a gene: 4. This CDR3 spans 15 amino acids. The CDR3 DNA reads TGTGCCAGCAGCTTAGAGGGGGCACAGAACACTGAAGCTTTCTTT. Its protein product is CASSLEGAQNTEAFF.

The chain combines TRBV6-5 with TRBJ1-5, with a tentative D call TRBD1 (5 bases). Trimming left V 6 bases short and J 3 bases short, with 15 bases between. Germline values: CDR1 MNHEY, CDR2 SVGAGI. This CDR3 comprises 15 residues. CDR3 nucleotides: TGTGCCAGCAGCCCCGGAGGGGAAACCAATCAGCCCCAGCATTTT. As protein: CASSPGGETNQPQHF.